Below are 23 T cell receptor beta chains sequenced from a single sample in a study of cytomegalovirus exposure and HLA in healthy donors. Primers: 60 Vbeta forward and 13 Jbeta reverse. The table came from immunoSEQ multiplex PCR; TCRdb's copy has only in-frame clones and leaves some out. The sample has 150,000 to 200,000 clones; less than 80% are singletons. The material sequenced was PBMCs. These receptors were taken from a woman in her thirties or forties in good health and CMV-seronegative.

The chain has TRBV9 and TRBJ1-1; TRBD1 aligns across 10 bases. J lost 5 bases, V lost 4 bases, and 5 bases had no gene match. This CDR3 is built from 14 residues. Germline V CDR1 and CDR2: SGDLS, YYNGEE. The CDR3 DNA follows: TGTGCCAGCAGCCCCGGGACAGGGGCGACTGAAGCTTTCTTT. This gives the protein CASSPGTGATEAFF.

This rearrangement joins TRBV2 to TRBJ2-1; D tentatively fits TRBD1 or TRBD2 (9 bases each). The V end lost 7 bases, the J end lost 7 bases, and 26 bases lay between the germline ends. CDR1 is SNHLY, CDR2 FYNNEI, per germline. This CDR3 spans 17 amino acids. In DNA form, the CDR3 reads TGTGCCAGCAATGAGGACAGGGGAGCTAGCGGGGCAAATGAGCAGTTCTTC. The encoded protein is CASNEDRGASGANEQFF.

The chain uses TRBV5-1 and TRBJ1-5; possibly TRBD1 for D (6 bases). This CDR3 comprises 14 residues. The ends were cut back, 5 bases at V and 13 bases at J, with 22 bases in the middle. Germline-derived CDR1 and CDR2 are SGHRS and YFSETQ. The DNA of the CDR3 is TGCGCCAGCAGGGAGGGGGGGCAGGGTTCGCCACAGCATTTT. Protein: CASREGGQGSPQHF.

The chain uses TRBV7-9 and TRBJ1-2; 8 nucleotides align to TRBD1. The germline V gene has CDR1 SEHNR and CDR2 FQNEAQ (reference sequence). The CDR3 contains 14 residues. J lost 4 bases, V lost 7 bases, and 8 bases had no gene match. CDR3 sequence reads: CASKLQGGSYGYTF. The CDR3 nucleotides read TGTGCCAGCAAACTACAGGGGGGCAGCTATGGCTACACCTTC.

The chain uses TRBV5-1 and TRBJ2-5, with 11 positions matching TRBD1. The length of the CDR3 is 14 residues. Looked up from germline, CDR1 is SGHRS and CDR2 is YFSETQ. J was trimmed by 4 bases and V by 5 bases; bases with no gene match: 4. The CDR3 protein is CASSVGQGGETQYF. DNA for the CDR3: TGCGCCAGCAGTGTGGGACAGGGGGGAGAGACCCAGTACTTC.

The CDR3 protein is CASSVVGQGAYGYTF. DNA of the CDR3: TGTGCCAGCAGCGTAGTGGGACAGGGGGCCTATGGCTACACCTTC. The V gene is TRBV9, the J gene TRBJ1-2; 12 bases are shared with TRBD1. The trim removed 0 bases at V and 4 bases at J, leaving 1 base unmatched. The CDR3 is made up of 15 amino acids. Germline V gene sequence: CDR1 SGDLS, CDR2 YYNGEE.

This clone was seen a single time. The chain couples TRBV7-2 to TRBJ2-7; 7 nucleotides line up with TRBD2. J lost 4 bases, V lost 2 bases, and 5 bases had no gene match. This CDR3 is built from 14 residues. In germline, CDR1 is SGHTA, CDR2 FQGNSA. The CDR3 sequence: CASSLRLAGYEQYF. In DNA, the CDR3 is TGTGCCAGCAGCTTAAGACTAGCTGGGTACGAGCAGTACTTC.

The chain uses TRBV27 and TRBJ2-7; 11 bases map to TRBD2. The J segment lost 4 bases and the V segment lost 6 bases, leaving 8 bases of the junction unmatched. Per germline, CDR1 MNHEY and CDR2 SMNVEV (reference sequence). This CDR3 comprises 15 residues. The CDR3, as DNA: TGTGCCAGCAGGAGGAGACTAGCGGGGTTATACGAGCAGTACTTC. The encoded protein is CASRRRLAGLYEQYF.

The J gene is TRBJ1-2, the V gene TRBV5-4; possibly TRBD1 for D (5 bases). From germline, CDR1 is SGHNT and CDR2 YYREEE (reference sequence). The CDR3 is made up of 12 amino acids. Trimming shortened V by 5 bases and J by 1 base, and 6 bases separated the two germline ends. CDR3 residues: CASRGGNYGYTF. The DNA of the CDR3 is TGTGCCAGCAGGGGGGGTAACTATGGCTACACCTTC. Full variable domain (outside the CDR3, taken from reference TRBV5-4 and TRBJ1-2): ETGVTQSPTHLIKTRGQQVTLRCSSQSGHNTVSWYQQALGQGPQFIFQYYREEENGRGNFPPRFSGLQFPNYSSELNVNALELDDSALYLCASRGGNYGYTFGSGTRLTVV.

This clone has only a few counts. CDR3 residues: CASSESSDTEAFF. CDR3 in DNA: TGCGCCAGCAGTGAGTCAAGCGACACTGAAGCTTTCTTT. V usage is TRBV10-1 and J usage is TRBJ1-1, with no clear D. The CDR3 is made up of 13 amino acids. CDR1 WNHNN and CDR2 SYGVQD come from the germline V gene (reference sequence). The V and J ends lost 0 bases and 3 bases respectively, with 5 bases between them.

The chain uses TRBV27 and TRBJ2-7; D perhaps matches TRBD1 (5 bases). Germline V gene lookup returns CDR1 MNHEY and CDR2 SMNVEV (reference sequence). The CDR3 has 14 amino acids. Trimming pared 2 bases from V and 1 base from J, leaving 9 bases between. The CDR3 nucleotides are TGTGCCAGCAGTTTAGGGGCAGGATCCTACGAGCAGTACTTC. As protein: CASSLGAGSYEQYF.

The chain has TRBV5-1 and TRBJ2-2; 11 bases match TRBD1. Germline CDR1 SGHRS, CDR2 YFSETQ. This CDR3 has 15 residues. J lost 6 bases, V lost 4 bases, and 5 bases had no gene match. The CDR3 DNA follows: TGCGCCAGCAGCCACCGGGACAGGGGGTCCGGGGAGCTGTTTTTT. Amino acid sequence: CASSHRDRGSGELFF. The complete variable domain, with remaining parts taken from reference TRBV5-1 and TRBJ2-2, reads KAGVTQTPRYLIKTRGQQVTLSCSPISGHRSVSWYQQTPGQGLQFLFEYFSETQRNKGNFPGRFSGRQFSNSRSEMNVSTLELGDSALYLCASSHRDRGSGELFFGEGSRLTVL.

This clone turned up a few times. The chain joins TRBV7-9 to TRBJ1-5; D remains ambiguous. With 2 bases removed from V and 6 bases from J, the gap between germline ends came to 8 bases. There are 13 residues in the CDR3. Germline V gene data show CDR1 as SEHNR and CDR2 as FQNEAQ (reference sequence). DNA for the CDR3: TGTGCCAGCAGCTTATATGGGAGTCAGCCCCAGCATTTT. It translates to CASSLYGSQPQHF. The full variable domain, in which reference TRBV7-9 and TRBJ1-5 provide the parts outside the CDR3, is DTGVSQNPRHKITKRGQNVTFRCDPISEHNRLYWYRQTLGQGPEFLTYFQNEAQLEKSRLLSDRFSAERPKGSFSTLEIQRTEQGDSAMYLCASSLYGSQPQHFGDGTRLSIL.

V gene TRBV5-1 combines with J gene TRBJ2-5, with no clear D. Germline CDR1 reads SGHRS; CDR2 reads YFSETQ. Trimming pared 2 bases from V and 3 bases from J, leaving 2 bases between. The CDR3 is 11 residues long. The CDR3 nucleotides read TGCGCCAGCAGCTTTAAAGAGACCCAGTACTTC. Translating it yields CASSFKETQYF.

The rearrangement joins TRBV11-2 to TRBJ1-1; tentatively, D is TRBD1 (5 bases). Trimming left V 7 bases short and J 1 base short, with 13 bases between. The V gene's germline CDR1 is SGHAT and CDR2 FQNNGV. The CDR3 runs 14 residues. The CDR3 protein is CASTRQTANTEAFF. The CDR3 DNA reads as TGTGCCAGCACCCGGCAGACAGCGAACACTGAAGCTTTCTTT.

A note on this clone: An end of the junction differs from the germline gene, which may be a read error. The rearrangement links TRBV7-2 to TRBJ2-7, with D perhaps matching TRBD2 (6 bases). Germline CDR1 is SGHTA and CDR2 is FQGNSA. The CDR3 extends over 13 amino acids. The CDR3 region has the DNA TGTGCCGGCAGCTTGGGGGGATCCTACGAGCAGTACTTC. Amino acids: CAGSLGGSYEQYF.

The rearrangement links TRBV6-4 to TRBJ1-2, with a tentative D call TRBD1 (5 bases). CDR1 is MRHNA, CDR2 SNTAGT, per germline. Trimming took 7 bases from V and 9 from J, leaving 15 bases between them. This CDR3 has 12 residues. In DNA form, the CDR3 reads TGTGCCAGCATTAGAAGAAGGGGCCGCTACACCTTC. As protein: CASIRRRGRYTF.

The chain joins TRBV6-5 to TRBJ1-5, with D perhaps TRBD1 (6 bases). Trimming cost V 0 bases and J 6 bases, with 9 bases left between them. The CDR3 extends over 14 amino acids. Germline V gene lookup returns CDR1 MNHEY and CDR2 SVGAGI. This CDR3 is CASSYSGGGQPQHF. The CDR3 DNA follows: TGTGCCAGCAGTTACTCGGGAGGGGGTCAGCCCCAGCATTTT.

A note on this clone: Other nucleotide sequences in the sample specify the same CDR3. This chain links TRBV5-4 with TRBJ1-2, with 8 positions matching TRBD1. Germline V lookup: CDR1 SGHNT, CDR2 YYREEE (reference sequence). The CDR3 extends over 16 amino acids. Trimming removed 4 bases from V and 4 bases from J; junction bases left unmatched: 12. For the CDR3, the DNA is TGTGCCAGCAGCCAGGCGTTAGGACAGGGAGGCTATGGCTACACCTTC. Translated: CASSQALGQGGYGYTF.

The chain employs TRBV30 and TRBJ2-7, with TRBD1 identical over 7 bases. Germline CDR1 reads GTSNPN; CDR2 reads SVGIG (reference sequence). V gave up 2 bases and J gave up 2 bases; unmatched junction bases: 6. The CDR3 totals 14 residues. The CDR3 here is CAWSQKGATYEQYF. The CDR3 DNA reads as TGTGCCTGGAGTCAAAAGGGGGCTACCTACGAGCAGTACTTC. Full variable domain (missing parts from reference TRBV30 and TRBJ2-7): SQTIHQWPATLVQPVGSPLSLECTVEGTSNPNLYWYRQAAGRGLQLLFYSVGIGQISSEVPQNLSASRPQDRQFILSSKKLLLSDSGFYLCAWSQKGATYEQYFGPGTRLTVT.

V usage is TRBV7-9 and J usage is TRBJ1-1; D is perhaps TRBD1 (6 bases). Germline V CDR1 and CDR2: SEHNR, FQNEAQ (reference sequence). Trimming pared 4 bases from V and 6 bases from J, leaving 18 bases between. The CDR3 extends over 15 amino acids. The chain's CDR3 is CASSSGGHRAAEAFF. The CDR3 bases are TGTGCCAGCAGCTCGGGGGGCCACAGGGCGGCTGAAGCTTTCTTT.

The rearrangement uses TRBV10-2 and TRBJ2-1; a possible D gene is TRBD2 (7 bases). Per the germline V gene, CDR1 is WSHSY and CDR2 is SAAADI. V shed 3 bases and J shed 4 bases, with 13 bases lying between them. The CDR3 has 15 amino acids. The DNA of the CDR3 is TGCGCCAGCAGTGATGTGGGGGGGACATACAATGAGCAGTTCTTC. Its protein is CASSDVGGTYNEQFF.

In this sample, this clone turned up a few times. Other nucleotide sequences from this sample produce the same CDR3. J is TRBJ2-5 and V is TRBV9; unclear D gene. The germline CDR1 and CDR2 sequences are SGDLS and YYNGEE. V gave up 3 bases and J gave up 1 base, with 4 bases separating them. The CDR3 is 12 amino acids. In DNA form, the CDR3 reads TGTGCCAGCAGCGCCTCCCAAGAGACCCAGTACTTC. Its protein is CASSASQETQYF.